These 5 T cell receptor beta chains originate from one sample sequenced in a study of CXCR3-negative and CXCR3-positive naive CD8 T cells (dated by TCRdb to about 2019). The sample was run on a NextSeq 550. The Human TCR Profiling Kit (MiLaboratory) was used to prepare UMI-labeled 5' RACE TRB cDNA libraries. After the reads were reprocessed by TCRdb, one entry was made per CDR3 protein sequence, with no DNA. The sample table holds 100,000 to 150,000 distinct CDR3 sequences. Roughly 0.29% of the sample rests with the top ten. Sequenced sample: naive CXCR3- CD8+ T cells from blood. This specimen's cell subset or site label, interpreted: CD45RO-CCR7+CD27+CD95- naive CD8+ T cells lacking CXCR3 (TNR3-). These receptor sequences come from a human donor in good health. Some clones in this sample may be carry-over from other donors' samples.

This sequence joins TRBV5-1 and TRBJ2-1; the TCRdb D gene call, TRBD1, has no DNA to confirm it. The CDR3 has 13 amino acids. Germline CDR1 is SGHRS and CDR2 is YFSETQ. The CDR3 reads CASSLVGGWEQFF.

The gene calls are TRBV15 and TRBJ2-7; the TCRdb call, TRBD1, lacks DNA for checking. The CDR3 runs to 11 residues. Germline V gives CDR1 LNHNV, CDR2 YYDKDF (reference sequence). The CDR3 spells CATRQGYEQYF.

The gene calls are TRBV2 and TRBJ2-3. The CDR3 is 13 residues long. From germline, CDR1 is SNHLY and CDR2 FYNNEI. CDR3 residues: CASSDSGTDTQYF. Full variable domain (rest looked up from reference TRBV2 and TRBJ2-3): EPEVTQTPSHQVTQMGQEVILRCVPISNHLYFYWYRQILGQKVEFLVSFYNNEISEKSEIFDDQFSVERPDGSNFTLKIRSTKLEDSAMYFCASSDSGTDTQYFGPGTRLTVL.

The chain has TRBV11-2 and TRBJ1-4; TCRdb's D call of TRBD1 is untestable without DNA. The CDR3 has 16 residues. CDR1 and CDR2 (germline): SGHAT, FQNNGV. The CDR3 sequence is CASSPATTGVNEKLFF.

The rearrangement uses TRBV5-1 and TRBJ2-7; TCRdb selects TRBD1, and the lack of DNA leaves this call unchecked. From germline, CDR1 is SGHRS and CDR2 YFSETQ. This CDR3 is 15 amino acids long. The chain's CDR3 is CASSLVPGSSYEQYF.